The rows below give T cell receptor beta chains drawn from one sample of a study of cytomegalovirus exposure and HLA in healthy donors. Only in-frame clones appear in the TCRdb table, and some are missing; sequencing was by immunoSEQ multiplex PCR. This sample's table has over 120,000 clones. Source material: PBMCs. The receptors were sampled from a male donor in good health and CMV-seronegative. CDR3s include the opening cysteine and the closing phenylalanine or tryptophan. Each record gives: V gene, D gene, J gene, CDR3 DNA, CDR3 protein. The D gene is left open where the match is weak.

TRBV7-2	TRBD1	TRBJ1-1	TGTGCCAGCGCCTATGGTCCAGGGGGCCCTGAAGCTTTCTTT	CASAYGPGGPEAFF
TRBV6-5	-	TRBJ2-1	TGTGCCAGCAGCAATACTCGTGCGGGTGAGCAGTTCTTC	CASSNTRAGEQFF
TRBV6-6	-	TRBJ2-5	TGTGCCAGCAGTTACGACGCGGGAGAGACCCAGTACTTC	CASSYDAGETQYF
TRBV5-8	TRBD1	TRBJ1-5	TGTGCCAGCAGCTTGGGGGACAGGCTGAATCAGCCCCAGCATTTT	CASSLGDRLNQPQHF
TRBV18	TRBD1	TRBJ2-7	TGTGCCAGCTCACCGCGCCCCGGGACAGGGTTTTCCTACGAGCAGTACTTC	CASSPRPGTGFSYEQYF
TRBV4-3	TRBD1	TRBJ1-2	TGCGCCAGCAGCCAAACTGACAGGGCCTATGGCTACACCTTC	CASSQTDRAYGYTF
TRBV6-5	TRBD1	TRBJ1-5	TGTGCCAGCAGCCGGGGACAGGGCGCTCAGCCCCAGCATTTT	CASSRGQGAQPQHF
TRBV30	TRBD2	TRBJ2-7	TGTGCCTGGAGAAACAGCGGGGGTTCCTACGAGCAGTACTTC	CAWRNSGGSYEQYF
TRBV12-2	-	TRBJ1-1	TGTGCAAGTCAGGGACAGCCGAACACTGAAGCTTTCTTT	CASQGQPNTEAFF
TRBV9	TRBD2	TRBJ2-3	TGTGCCAGTACGGGGGGGATCACAGATACGCAGTATTTT	CASTGGITDTQYF
TRBV18	-	TRBJ1-1	TGTGCCAGCTCAGCCACCGTAGGGGGTAGGTACACTGAAGCTTTCTTT	CASSATVGGRYTEAFF
TRBV18	TRBD1	TRBJ2-7	TGTGCCAGCTCCCTGGGACAGGGGCTACCCTACGAGCAGTACTTC	CASSLGQGLPYEQYF
TRBV10-2	TRBD1	TRBJ1-2	TGCGCCAGCAGTGAGGTCTGGGACAGGGGACCGGGAGACTATGGCTACACCTTC	CASSEVWDRGPGDYGYTF
TRBV6-5	TRBD1	TRBJ1-2	TGTGCCAGCAGGAAACAGGGGGCATATGGCTACACCTTC	CASRKQGAYGYTF
TRBV5-1	-	TRBJ2-7	TGCGCCAGCAGCCCCACGCCGACTCATTACGAGCAGTACTTC	CASSPTPTHYEQYF
TRBV19	-	TRBJ1-1	TGTGCCAGTAGCACGGACAGTCGGAACACTGAAGCTTTCTTT	CASSTDSRNTEAFF
TRBV10-3	TRBD2	TRBJ2-3	TGTGCCACTCAATCCGGGACTAGCGGCACAGATACGCAGTATTTT	CATQSGTSGTDTQYF
TRBV14	-	TRBJ1-5	TGTGCCAGCAGCCAAACAGGGTCTCACCAGCCCCAGCATTTT	CASSQTGSHQPQHF
TRBV28	-	TRBJ1-6	TGTGCCAGCAGTTCCTGGACAGAGAGCTCCTATAATTCACCCCTCCACTTT	CASSSWTESSYNSPLHF
TRBV30	TRBD2	TRBJ2-7	TGTGCCTGGAGTCGCACCCGGACTAGCGGGGGCACCCAAACTGGTGAGCAGTACTTC	CAWSRTRTSGGTQTGEQYF
TRBV2	-	TRBJ2-7	TGTGCCCACGACCGGGACAAACAGGACGAGCAGTACTTC	CAHDRDKQDEQYF
TRBV6-5	TRBD1	TRBJ1-4	TGTGCCAGCAGTTATTCAGGAGGGGGCGGTGAAAAACTGTTTTTT	CASSYSGGGGEKLFF
TRBV10-2	TRBD1	TRBJ1-1	TGCGCCAGCAGTGAGTCGTGGGGACAGGACACTGAAGCTTTCTTT	CASSESWGQDTEAFF
TRBV6-6	-	TRBJ2-3	TGTGCCAGCAGTTCACAAGCCCCCGGGGCAGATACGCAGTATTTT	CASSSQAPGADTQYF
TRBV28	TRBD1	TRBJ2-7	TGTGCCAGCAGGCTGGACAGGTCCCCAAGGTACGAGCAGTACTTC	CASRLDRSPRYEQYF
TRBV27	-	TRBJ2-3	TGTGCCAGCAGCCATAGCCCAGATACGCAGTATTTT	CASSHSPDTQYF
TRBV9	-	TRBJ2-1	TGTGCCAGCAGCGTAGTAGCGGTGAGCTCCTACAATGAGCAGTTCTTC	CASSVVAVSSYNEQFF
TRBV29-1	-	TRBJ1-1	TGCAGCGTGAGGGGCAGGGGGAACACTGAAGCTTTCTTT	CSVRGRGNTEAFF
TRBV18	-	TRBJ2-7	TGTGCCAGCTCACGCCGCCCAGGGGATTCCTACGAGCAGTACTTC	CASSRRPGDSYEQYF
TRBV27	-	TRBJ1-5	TGTGCCAGCAGGAGCGGTGCGGTGGGGGGTCAGCCCCAGCATTTT	CASRSGAVGGQPQHF
TRBV19	-	TRBJ2-2	TGTGCCAGTAAAAACAGAGTAATGACCGGGGAGCTGTTTTTT	CASKNRVMTGELFF
TRBV6-5	TRBD1	TRBJ2-7	TGTGCCAGCAGCTCATTGGGACAGGGCGGCTTCGAGCAGTACTTC	CASSSLGQGGFEQYF
TRBV5-5	-	TRBJ2-3	TGTGCCAGCAGCTCTTTCACAGATACGCAGTATTTT	CASSSFTDTQYF
TRBV7-2	TRBD1	TRBJ1-1	TGTGCCAGCAGCCCCTACAGGGGGACGATGAACACTGAAGCTTTCTTT	CASSPYRGTMNTEAFF
TRBV28	-	TRBJ2-5	TGTGCCAGCAGTTTGGGGGGAGGCGAGACCCAGTACTTC	CASSLGGGETQYF
TRBV5-4	TRBD2	TRBJ2-7	TGTGCCAGCAGCGCCTGGGGGGGTTTCTCCTACGAGCAGTACTTC	CASSAWGGFSYEQYF
TRBV4-2	-	TRBJ1-1	TGTGCCAGCAGCCAAGGCCCCACCGCTAGCACTGAAGCTTTCTTT	CASSQGPTASTEAFF
TRBV30	TRBD1	TRBJ1-2	TGTGCCTGGAGTGAGGCAGGGGGCTGGGTGGGTGGCTACACCTTC	CAWSEAGGWVGGYTF
TRBV15	TRBD2	TRBJ2-7	TGTGCCACCAGCAGAGGGCTAGCGGGAGGGCCAATTCTGTACGAGCAGTACTTC	CATSRGLAGGPILYEQYF
TRBV10-3	TRBD1	TRBJ1-5	TGTGCCACCGGACAGGGTGATCAGCCCCAGCATTTT	CATGQGDQPQHF
TRBV27	-	TRBJ1-2	TGTGCCAGCAGTTTATCGGTTGAGCCGCGGTATGGCTACACCTTC	CASSLSVEPRYGYTF
TRBV7-3	TRBD2	TRBJ2-1	TGTGCCAGCAGCTTAGGGACTAGCGGGGGAGAGGAGCAGTTCTTC	CASSLGTSGGEEQFF
TRBV5-4	-	TRBJ2-7	TGTGCCAGCAGCTTGGTCCCGACTAGTCGGGGATTTTACGAGCAGTACTTC	CASSLVPTSRGFYEQYF
TRBV30	TRBD1	TRBJ1-3	TGTGCCTGGAGTCCTAACCAACACAGGGGAGGAAACACCATATATTTT	CAWSPNQHRGGNTIYF
TRBV5-6	TRBD1	TRBJ1-2	TGTGCCAGCAGCCCAGGACAGGGTAACTATGGCTACACCTTC	CASSPGQGNYGYTF
TRBV5-1	TRBD2	TRBJ2-7	TGCGCCAGCAGCGGTAGGGCTAGCGGGAGCTACGAGCAGTACTTC	CASSGRASGSYEQYF
TRBV4-2	-	TRBJ1-5	TGTGCCAGCAGCCAAGACGAGCAGGGGTATAGCAATCAGCCCCAGCATTTT	CASSQDEQGYSNQPQHF
TRBV30	TRBD2	TRBJ2-1	TGTGCCTGGATGGAGGGGACTAGCGCCTACAATGAGCAGTTCTTC	CAWMEGTSAYNEQFF
TRBV14	-	TRBJ1-2	TGTGCCAGCAGCCCGTTAAGGCTGGGGGCGCAGGGCTACACCTTC	CASSPLRLGAQGYTF
TRBV30	TRBD1	TRBJ1-2	TGTGCCTGGAGTGTAACAGGGGGCATGTATGGCTACACCTTC	CAWSVTGGMYGYTF
TRBV6-5	TRBD2	TRBJ2-1	TGTGCCAGCAGTTCGGGACTAGCGGGAGGTGAGCAGTTCTTC	CASSSGLAGGEQFF
TRBV2	-	TRBJ2-3	TGTGCCAGCAGTGGTGAGGTCACAGATACGCAGTATTTT	CASSGEVTDTQYF
TRBV9	-	TRBJ1-6	TGTGCCAGCAGTTTCGGCCTCGGAGGAGGGGTCAATTCACCCCTCCACTTT	CASSFGLGGGVNSPLHF